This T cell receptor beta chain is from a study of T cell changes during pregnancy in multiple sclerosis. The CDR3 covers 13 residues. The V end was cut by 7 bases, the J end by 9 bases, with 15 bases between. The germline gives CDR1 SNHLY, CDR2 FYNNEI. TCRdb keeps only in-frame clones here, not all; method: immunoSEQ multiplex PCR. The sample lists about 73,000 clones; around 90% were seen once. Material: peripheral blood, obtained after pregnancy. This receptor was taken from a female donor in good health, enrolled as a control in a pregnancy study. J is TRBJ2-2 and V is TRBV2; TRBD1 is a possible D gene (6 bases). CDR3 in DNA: TGTGCCAGCACCAAAGGGGGAATCCGGGAGCTGTTTTTT. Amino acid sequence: CASTKGGIRELFF. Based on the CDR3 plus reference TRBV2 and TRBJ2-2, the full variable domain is EPEVTQTPSHQVTQMGQEVILRCVPISNHLYFYWYRQILGQKVEFLVSFYNNEISEKSEIFDDQFSVERPDGSNFTLKIRSTKLEDSAMYFCASTKGGIRELFFGEGSRLTVL.